This is a list of T cell receptor beta chains from one sample in a study of cytomegalovirus exposure and HLA in healthy donors. This table comes from immunoSEQ multiplex PCR, and its TCRdb copy is limited to in-frame clones, with some not included. The table shows fewer than 200,000 clones, with around nine tenths occurring only once. Sample: PBMCs. The receptors here all came from a woman in her twenties or thirties in good health and CMV-seronegative. Each CDR3 is given with its conserved first and last residue. Each record gives: J gene, V gene, CDR3 protein.

>TRBJ1-1|TRBV5-1
CASSLTGTNTEAFF
>TRBJ2-3|TRBV7-5
CVRSGTSVADTQYF
>TRBJ1-4|TRBV12-5
CASGLGDRGKEKLFF
>TRBJ1-5|TRBV2
CASSVSQPSVQPQHF
>TRBJ2-3|TRBV6-5
CASSSPGQGADTQYF
>TRBJ2-5|TRBV18
CASSRNQETQYF
>TRBJ2-4|TRBV11-2
CASSLSRQGSAKNIQYF
>TRBJ1-3|TRBV2
CASSEAPPGFKRNTIYF
>TRBJ2-7|TRBV11-2
CASSFQLAGGYEQYF
>TRBJ1-2|TRBV5-4
CASSSAEYRGAKRGYTF
>TRBJ1-1|TRBV6-1
CASSARGVAEAFF
>TRBJ2-3|TRBV6-1
CASRDSTDTQYF
>TRBJ1-5|TRBV6-5
CASSYSNNQPQHF